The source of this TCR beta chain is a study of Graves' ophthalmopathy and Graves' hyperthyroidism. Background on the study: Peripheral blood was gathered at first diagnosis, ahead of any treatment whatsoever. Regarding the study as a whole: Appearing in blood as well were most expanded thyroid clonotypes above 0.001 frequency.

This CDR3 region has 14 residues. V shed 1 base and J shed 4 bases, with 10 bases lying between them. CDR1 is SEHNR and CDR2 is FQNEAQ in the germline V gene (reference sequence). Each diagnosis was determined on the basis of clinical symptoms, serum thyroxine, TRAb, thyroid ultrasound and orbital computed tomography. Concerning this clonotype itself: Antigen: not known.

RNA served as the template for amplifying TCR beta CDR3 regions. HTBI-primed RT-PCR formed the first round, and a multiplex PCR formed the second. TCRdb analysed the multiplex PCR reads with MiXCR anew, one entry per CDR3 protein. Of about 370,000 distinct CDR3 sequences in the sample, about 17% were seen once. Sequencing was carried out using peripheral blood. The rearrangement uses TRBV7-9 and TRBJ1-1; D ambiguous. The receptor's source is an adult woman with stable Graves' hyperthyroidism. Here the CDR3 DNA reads TGTGCCAGCAGCTTAGAGTTGGTCGGCACTGAAGCTTTCTTT. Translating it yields CASSLELVGTEAFF.